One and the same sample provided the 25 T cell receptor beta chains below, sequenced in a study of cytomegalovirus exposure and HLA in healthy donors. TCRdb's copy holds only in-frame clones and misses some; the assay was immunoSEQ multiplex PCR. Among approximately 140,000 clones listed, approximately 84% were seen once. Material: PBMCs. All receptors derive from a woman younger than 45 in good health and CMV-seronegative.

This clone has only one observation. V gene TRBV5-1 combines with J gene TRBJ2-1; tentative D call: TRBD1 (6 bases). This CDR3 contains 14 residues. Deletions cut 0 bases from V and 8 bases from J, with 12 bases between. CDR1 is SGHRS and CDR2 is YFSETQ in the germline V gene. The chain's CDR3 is CASSLGGPVDEQFF. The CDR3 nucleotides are TGCGCCAGCAGCTTGGGGGGGCCGGTCGATGAGCAGTTCTTC.

This CDR3 is CASSRGQTEKLFF. CDR3 coding DNA: TGTGCCAGCAGCAGGGGACAGACCGAAAAACTGTTTTTT. The chain has TRBV7-9 and TRBJ1-4; 7 nucleotides align to TRBD1. The CDR3 loop spans 13 amino acids. The germline gives CDR1 SEHNR, CDR2 FQNEAQ (reference sequence). The trim removed 5 bases at V and 8 bases at J, leaving 5 bases unmatched.

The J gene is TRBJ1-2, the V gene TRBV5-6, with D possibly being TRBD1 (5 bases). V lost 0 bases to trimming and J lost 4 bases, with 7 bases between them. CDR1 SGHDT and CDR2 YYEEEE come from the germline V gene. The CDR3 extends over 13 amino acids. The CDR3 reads CASSLVQGYGYTF. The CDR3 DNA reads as TGTGCCAGCAGCTTGGTGCAGGGCTATGGCTACACCTTC.

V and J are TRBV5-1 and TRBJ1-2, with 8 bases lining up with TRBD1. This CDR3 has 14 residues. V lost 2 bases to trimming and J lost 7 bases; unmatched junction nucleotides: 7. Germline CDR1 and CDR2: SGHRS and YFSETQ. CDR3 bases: TGCGCCAGCAGCTTAGACAGGGGTAGAAGTGGCTACACCTTC. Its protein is CASSLDRGRSGYTF.

The CDR3 region is CASSDLQAMNTEAFF. In DNA, the CDR3 is TGTGCCAGCTCGGATCTACAGGCAATGAACACTGAAGCTTTCTTT. The chain links TRBV18 to TRBJ1-1; the D gene is possibly TRBD1 (5 bases). Trimming took 6 bases from V and 0 from J, leaving 14 bases between them. This CDR3 spans 15 amino acids. Germline values: CDR1 KGHSH, CDR2 LQKENI.

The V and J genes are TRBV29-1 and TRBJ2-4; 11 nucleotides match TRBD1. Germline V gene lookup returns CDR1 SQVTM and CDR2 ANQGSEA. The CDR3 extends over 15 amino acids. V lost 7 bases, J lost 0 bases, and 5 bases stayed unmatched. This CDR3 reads CSGDRGSSAKNIQYF. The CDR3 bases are TGCAGCGGGGACAGGGGGTCTTCAGCCAAAAACATTCAGTACTTC.

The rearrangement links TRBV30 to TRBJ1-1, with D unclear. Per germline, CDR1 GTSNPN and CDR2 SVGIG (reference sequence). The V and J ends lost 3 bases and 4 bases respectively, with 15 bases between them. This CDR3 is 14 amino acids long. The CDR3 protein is CAWSAGGSGTEAFF. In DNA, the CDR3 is TGTGCCTGGAGCGCTGGAGGGTCCGGCACTGAAGCTTTCTTT.

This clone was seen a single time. CDR3 sequence reads: CASSQTGGNEKLFF. In nucleotides, the CDR3 is TGTGCCAGCAGCCAGACAGGGGGTAACGAAAAACTGTTTTTT. The chain recombines TRBV5-4 with TRBJ1-4, with TRBD1 matching over 9 bases. The length of the CDR3 is 14 residues. Per germline, CDR1 SGHNT and CDR2 YYREEE (reference sequence). The V gene end was trimmed by 4 bases and the J gene end by 8 bases; junction bases not matched to a gene: 6.

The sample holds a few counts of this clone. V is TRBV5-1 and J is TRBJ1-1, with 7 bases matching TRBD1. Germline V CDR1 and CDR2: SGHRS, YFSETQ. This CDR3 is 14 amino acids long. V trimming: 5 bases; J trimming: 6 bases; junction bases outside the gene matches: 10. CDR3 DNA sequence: TGCGCCAGCAGGCAAGGGACAGCGGGGGCTGAAGCTTTCTTT. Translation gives CASRQGTAGAEAFF.

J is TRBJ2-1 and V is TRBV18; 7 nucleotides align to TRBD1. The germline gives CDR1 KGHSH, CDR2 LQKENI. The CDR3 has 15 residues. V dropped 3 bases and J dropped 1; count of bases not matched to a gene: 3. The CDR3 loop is CASSPAGGSYNEQFF. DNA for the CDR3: TGTGCCAGCTCACCGGCAGGGGGATCCTACAATGAGCAGTTCTTC. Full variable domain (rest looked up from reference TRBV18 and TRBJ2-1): NAGVMQNPRHLVRRRGQEARLRCSPMKGHSHVYWYRQLPEEGLKFMVYLQKENIIDESGMPKERFSAEFPKEGPSILRIQQVVRGDSAAYFCASSPAGGSYNEQFFGPGTRLTVL.

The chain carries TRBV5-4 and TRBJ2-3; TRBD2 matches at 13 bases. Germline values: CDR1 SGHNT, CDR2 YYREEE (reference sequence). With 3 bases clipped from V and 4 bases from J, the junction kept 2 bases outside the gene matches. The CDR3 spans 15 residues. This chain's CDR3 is CASSSTSGGPDTQYF. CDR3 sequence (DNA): TGTGCCAGCAGCTCGACTAGCGGGGGGCCAGATACGCAGTATTTT.

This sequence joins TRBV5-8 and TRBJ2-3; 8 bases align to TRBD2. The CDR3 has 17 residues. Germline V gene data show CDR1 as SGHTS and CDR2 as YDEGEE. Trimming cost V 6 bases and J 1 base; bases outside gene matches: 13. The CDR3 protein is CASITGGGLLGTDTQYF. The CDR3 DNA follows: TGTGCCAGCATCACCGGGGGGGGACTATTGGGCACAGATACGCAGTATTTT.

The CDR3 DNA reads TGCGCCAGCAGCCTGGGGGTGGCGGGAGTCACAGATACGCAGTATTTT. Translating it yields CASSLGVAGVTDTQYF. V gene TRBV4-1 combines with J gene TRBJ2-3; TRBD2 matches 7 bases. CDR3 length: 16 residues. Germline V gene data show CDR1 as MGHRA and CDR2 as YSYEKL. V gave up 4 bases and J gave up 2 bases; unmatched junction bases: 9.

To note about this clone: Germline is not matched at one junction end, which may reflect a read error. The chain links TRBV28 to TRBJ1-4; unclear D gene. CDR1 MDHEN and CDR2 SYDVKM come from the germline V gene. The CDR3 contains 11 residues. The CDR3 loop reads CASSLGRGLIF. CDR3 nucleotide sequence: TGTGCCAGCAGTTTAGGTCGGGGTCTGATTTTT.

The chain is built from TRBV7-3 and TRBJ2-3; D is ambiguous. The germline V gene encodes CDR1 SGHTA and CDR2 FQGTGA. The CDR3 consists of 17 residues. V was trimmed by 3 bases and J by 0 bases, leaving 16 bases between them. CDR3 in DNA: TGTGCCAGCAGCTTCTTATCCGGTGAATCTAGCACAGATACGCAGTATTTT. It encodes CASSFLSGESSTDTQYF.

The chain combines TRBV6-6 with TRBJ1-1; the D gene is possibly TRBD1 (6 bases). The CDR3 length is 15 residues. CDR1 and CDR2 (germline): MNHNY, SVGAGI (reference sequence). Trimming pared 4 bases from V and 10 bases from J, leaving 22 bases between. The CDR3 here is CASSFIEGQGLRAFF. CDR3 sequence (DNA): TGTGCCAGCAGTTTTATCGAGGGGCAGGGGCTTAGAGCTTTCTTT.

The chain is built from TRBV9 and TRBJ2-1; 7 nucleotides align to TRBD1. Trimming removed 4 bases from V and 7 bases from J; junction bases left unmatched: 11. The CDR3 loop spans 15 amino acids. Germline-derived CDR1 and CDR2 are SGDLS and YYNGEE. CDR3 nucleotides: TGTGCCAGCAGCCCATCTACAGGGGCTGGGAATGAGCAGTTCTTC. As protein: CASSPSTGAGNEQFF.

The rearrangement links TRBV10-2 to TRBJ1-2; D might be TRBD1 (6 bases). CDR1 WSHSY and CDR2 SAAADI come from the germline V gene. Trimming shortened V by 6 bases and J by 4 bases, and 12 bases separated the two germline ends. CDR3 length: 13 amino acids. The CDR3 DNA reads TGCGCCAGCAGCCTCGACAGGAGCTATGGCTACACCTTC. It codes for CASSLDRSYGYTF.

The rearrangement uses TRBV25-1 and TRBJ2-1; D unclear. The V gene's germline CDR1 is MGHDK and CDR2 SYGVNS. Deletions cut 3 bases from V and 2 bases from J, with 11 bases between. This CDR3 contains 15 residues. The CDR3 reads CASSDPARPYNEQFF. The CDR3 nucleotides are TGTGCCAGCAGTGACCCTGCGAGGCCCTACAATGAGCAGTTCTTC.

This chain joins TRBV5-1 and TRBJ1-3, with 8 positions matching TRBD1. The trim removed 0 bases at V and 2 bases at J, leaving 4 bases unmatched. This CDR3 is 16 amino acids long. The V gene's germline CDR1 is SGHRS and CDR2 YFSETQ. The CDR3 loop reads CASSLGSGGPGNTIYF. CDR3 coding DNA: TGCGCCAGCAGCTTGGGTTCAGGGGGCCCTGGAAACACCATATATTTT. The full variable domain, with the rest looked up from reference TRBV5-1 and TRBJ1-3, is KAGVTQTPRYLIKTRGQQVTLSCSPISGHRSVSWYQQTPGQGLQFLFEYFSETQRNKGNFPGRFSGRQFSNSRSEMNVSTLELGDSALYLCASSLGSGGPGNTIYFGEGSWLTVV.

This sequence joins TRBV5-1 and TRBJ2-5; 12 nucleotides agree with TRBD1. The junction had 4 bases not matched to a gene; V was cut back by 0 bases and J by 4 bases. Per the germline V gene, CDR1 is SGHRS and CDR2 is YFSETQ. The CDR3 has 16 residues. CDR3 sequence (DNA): TGCGCCAGCAGCTTGGGGGGGACAGGGGGCCGAGAGACCCAGTACTTC. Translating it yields CASSLGGTGGRETQYF.

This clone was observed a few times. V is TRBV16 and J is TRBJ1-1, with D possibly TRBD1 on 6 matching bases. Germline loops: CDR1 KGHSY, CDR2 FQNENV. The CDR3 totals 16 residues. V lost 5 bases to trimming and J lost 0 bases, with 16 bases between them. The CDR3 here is CASSGWTESMNTEAFF. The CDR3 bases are TGTGCCAGCAGCGGGTGGACAGAAAGCATGAACACTGAAGCTTTCTTT.

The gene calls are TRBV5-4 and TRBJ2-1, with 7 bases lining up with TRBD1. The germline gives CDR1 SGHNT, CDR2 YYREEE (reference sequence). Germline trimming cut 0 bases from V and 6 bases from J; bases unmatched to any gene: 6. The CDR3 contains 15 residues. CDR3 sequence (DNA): TGTGCCAGCAGCTTGGAGGGGGCGCTTATCAATGAGCAGTTCTTC. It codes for CASSLEGALINEQFF.

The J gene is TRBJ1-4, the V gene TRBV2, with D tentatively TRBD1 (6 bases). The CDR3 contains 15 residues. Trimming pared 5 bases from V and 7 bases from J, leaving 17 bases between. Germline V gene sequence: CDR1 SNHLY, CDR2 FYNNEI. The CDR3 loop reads CASSFTTGYSEKLFF. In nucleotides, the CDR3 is TGTGCCAGCAGTTTCACAACAGGGTACTCTGAAAAACTGTTTTTT.

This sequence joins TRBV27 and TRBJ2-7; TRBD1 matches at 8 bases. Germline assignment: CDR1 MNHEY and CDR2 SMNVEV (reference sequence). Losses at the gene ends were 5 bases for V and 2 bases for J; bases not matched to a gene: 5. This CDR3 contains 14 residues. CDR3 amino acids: CASSRQGMPYEQYF. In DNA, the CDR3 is TGTGCCAGCAGTCGACAGGGGATGCCCTACGAGCAGTACTTC.